The next 2 T cell receptor beta chains were all read from a single sample in a study of blood T cell repertoires in COVID-19. TCRdb keeps only in-frame clones here, not all; method: immunoSEQ multiplex PCR. The table includes 98,000 or so clones, around nine tenths detected once. The specimen sequenced was peripheral blood. Receptor source: a human donor in a cohort sampled during active COVID-19.

This sequence joins TRBV5-6 and TRBJ2-7; D is uncertain. V lost 1 base and J 7 bases, leaving 9 bases between the germline ends. The length of the CDR3 is 12 residues. CDR1 and CDR2 (germline): SGHDT, YYEEEE. CDR3 residues: CASSLNYGEQYF. CDR3 nucleotides: TGTGCCAGCAGCTTGAACTATGGGGAGCAGTACTTC.

The V and J genes are TRBV13 and TRBJ2-1; D perhaps matches TRBD2 (5 bases). This CDR3 comprises 13 residues. Germline V CDR1 and CDR2: PRHDT, FYEKMQ (reference sequence). V was pared by 4 bases and J by 7 bases, with 11 bases between. The chain's CDR3 is CASSWEFDNEQFF. The CDR3 bases are TGTGCCAGCAGCTGGGAGTTTGATAATGAGCAGTTCTTC.